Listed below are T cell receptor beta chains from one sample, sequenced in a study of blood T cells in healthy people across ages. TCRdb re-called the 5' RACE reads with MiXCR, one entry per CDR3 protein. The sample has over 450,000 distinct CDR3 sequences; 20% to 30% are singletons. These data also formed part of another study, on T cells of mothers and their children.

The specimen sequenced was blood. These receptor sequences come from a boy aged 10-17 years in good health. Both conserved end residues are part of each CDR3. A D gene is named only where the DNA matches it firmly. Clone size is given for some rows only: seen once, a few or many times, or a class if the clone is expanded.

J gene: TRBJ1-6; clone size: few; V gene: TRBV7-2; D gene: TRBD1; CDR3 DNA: TGTGCCAGCAGCTTCAACAGGGGCAAGGATTCACCCCTCCACTTT; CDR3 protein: CASSFNRGKDSPLHF
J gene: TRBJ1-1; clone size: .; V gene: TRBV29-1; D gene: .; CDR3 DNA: TGCAGCGTTGAAATAGGGCGAGCTTTCTTT; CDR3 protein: CSVEIGRAFF
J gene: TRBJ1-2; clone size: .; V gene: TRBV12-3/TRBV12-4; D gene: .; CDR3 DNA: TGTGCCAGCAGTTTGGGCAGCCGGTATGGCTACACCTTC; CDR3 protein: CASSLGSRYGYTF
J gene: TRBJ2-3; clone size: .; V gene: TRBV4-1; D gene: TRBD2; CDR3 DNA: TGCGCCAGCAGCCAGCGGGGACTAGCGGGAGTAATCACAGATACGCAGTATTTT; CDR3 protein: CASSQRGLAGVITDTQYF
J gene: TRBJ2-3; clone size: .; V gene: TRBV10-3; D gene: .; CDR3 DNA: TGTGCCATCAGTGAGGGGGAGAGGTGGGATACGCAGTATTTT; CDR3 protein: CAISEGERWDTQYF
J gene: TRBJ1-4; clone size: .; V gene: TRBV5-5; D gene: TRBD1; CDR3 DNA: TGTGCCAGCAGCGCAGGGACAGGGGGTTCTACTAATGAAAAACTGTTTTTT; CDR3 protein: CASSAGTGGSTNEKLFF
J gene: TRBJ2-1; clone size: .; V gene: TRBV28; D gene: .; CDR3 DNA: TGTGCCAGCACCCTAGTCCGTTACAATGAGCAGTTCTTC; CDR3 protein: CASTLVRYNEQFF
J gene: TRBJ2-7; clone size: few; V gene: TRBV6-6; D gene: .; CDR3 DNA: TGTGCCAGCAGTTACTCAGTGGACTACGAGCAGTACTTC; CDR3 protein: CASSYSVDYEQYF
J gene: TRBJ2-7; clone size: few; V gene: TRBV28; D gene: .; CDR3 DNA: TGTGCCAGCAGTCTCCCATCGGGACTCTACTACGAGCAGTACTTC; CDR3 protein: CASSLPSGLYYEQYF
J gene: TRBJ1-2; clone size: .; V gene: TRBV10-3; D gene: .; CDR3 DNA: TGTGCCATCAGTGAGTCGTTAGGGCAGGGGCTCGGCTACACCTTC; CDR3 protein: CAISESLGQGLGYTF
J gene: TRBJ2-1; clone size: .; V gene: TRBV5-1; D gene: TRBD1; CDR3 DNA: TGCGCCAGCAGCTTCACAGGGGGCAGGAATGAGCAGTTCTTC; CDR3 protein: CASSFTGGRNEQFF
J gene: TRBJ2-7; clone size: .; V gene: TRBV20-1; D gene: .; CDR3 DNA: TGCAGTGCTAGTGGGGGATGGCCAGGGACCTACGAGCAGTACTTC; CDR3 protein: CSASGGWPGTYEQYF
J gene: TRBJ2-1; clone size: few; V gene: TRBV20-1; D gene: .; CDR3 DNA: TGCAGTGCTACCCTTTCAGCCGGGACAACCAACAATGAGCAGTTCTTC; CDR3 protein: CSATLSAGTTNNEQFF
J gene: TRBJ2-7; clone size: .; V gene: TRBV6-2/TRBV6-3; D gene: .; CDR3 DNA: TGTGCCAGCAGAGAATTTGGTTCCTACGAGCAGTACTTC; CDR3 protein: CASREFGSYEQYF
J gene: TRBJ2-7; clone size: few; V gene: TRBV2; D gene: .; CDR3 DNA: TGTGCCAGCAGTGAAGGCGGGTTAGGGATCGAGCAGTACTTC; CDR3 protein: CASSEGGLGIEQYF
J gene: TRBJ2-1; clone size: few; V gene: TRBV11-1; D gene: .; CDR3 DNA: TGTGCCAGCAGCTTAGAACAGGGATACAATGAGCAGTTCTTC; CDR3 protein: CASSLEQGYNEQFF
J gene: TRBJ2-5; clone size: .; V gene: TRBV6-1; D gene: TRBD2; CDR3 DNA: TGTGCCAGCAGTCCCTCACCAACTATGACTAGCGGGTCGAGAAAGACCCAGTACTTC; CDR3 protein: CASSPSPTMTSGSRKTQYF
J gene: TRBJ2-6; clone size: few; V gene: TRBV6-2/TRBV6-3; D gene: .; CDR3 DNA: TGTGCCAGCATCGAAAAGGCGTCTGGGGCCAACGTCCTGACTTTC; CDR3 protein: CASIEKASGANVLTF
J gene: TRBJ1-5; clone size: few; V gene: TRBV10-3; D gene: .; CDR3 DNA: TGTGCCATCAGTGAGTCGGGCAGTTTGTATAGCAATCAGCCCCAGCATTTT; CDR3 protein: CAISESGSLYSNQPQHF
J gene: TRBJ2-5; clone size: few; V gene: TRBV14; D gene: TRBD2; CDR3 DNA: TGTGCCAGCAGCCTCAGACTAGCGGCCGGGACCCAGTACTTC; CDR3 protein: CASSLRLAAGTQYF
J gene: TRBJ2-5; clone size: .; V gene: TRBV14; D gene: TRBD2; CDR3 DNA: TGTGCCAGCAGCCAAGATAGCGGGAAAGAGACCCAGTACTTC; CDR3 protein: CASSQDSGKETQYF
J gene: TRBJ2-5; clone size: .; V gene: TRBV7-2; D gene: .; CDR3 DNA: TGTGCCAGCAGCTCGCGCACTCTGTACCAAGAGACCCAGTACTTC; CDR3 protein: CASSSRTLYQETQYF
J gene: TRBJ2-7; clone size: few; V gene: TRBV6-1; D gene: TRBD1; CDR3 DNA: TGTGCCAGCAAGACAGGGATCTCCTACGAGCAGTACTTC; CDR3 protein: CASKTGISYEQYF
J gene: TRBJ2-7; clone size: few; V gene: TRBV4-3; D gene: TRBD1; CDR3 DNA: TGCGCCAGCAGCCAAGCCAGGGGGTTTGCCTACGAGCAGTACTTC; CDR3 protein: CASSQARGFAYEQYF
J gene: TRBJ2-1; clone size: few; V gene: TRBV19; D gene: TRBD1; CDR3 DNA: TGTGCCAGTAGTAGTGGGACAGGGCAACTCTACAATGAGCAGTTCTTC; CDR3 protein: CASSSGTGQLYNEQFF
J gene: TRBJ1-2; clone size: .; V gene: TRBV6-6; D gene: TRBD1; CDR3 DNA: TGTGCCAGCAGTGACGGGACAGCTCATAACTATGGCTACACCTTC; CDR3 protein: CASSDGTAHNYGYTF
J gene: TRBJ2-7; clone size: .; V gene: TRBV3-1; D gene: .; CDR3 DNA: TGTGCCAGCAGCCAAGGGCTCTTGTACGAGCAGTACTTC; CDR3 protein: CASSQGLLYEQYF
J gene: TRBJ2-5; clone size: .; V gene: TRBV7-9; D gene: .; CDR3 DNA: TGTGCCAGCAGCTTTGACGGGGACCAAGAGACCCAGTACTTC; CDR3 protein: CASSFDGDQETQYF
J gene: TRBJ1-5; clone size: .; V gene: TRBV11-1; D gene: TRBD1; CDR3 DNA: TGTGCCATCCCATTGCGGGACAGGGTCAATCAGCCCCAGCATTTT; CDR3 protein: CAIPLRDRVNQPQHF
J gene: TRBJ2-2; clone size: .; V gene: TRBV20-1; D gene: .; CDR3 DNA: TGCAGTGCTAGAGGCCCAACCGCGGCTTACGCGAACACCGGGGAGCTGTTTTTT; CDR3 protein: CSARGPTAAYANTGELFF
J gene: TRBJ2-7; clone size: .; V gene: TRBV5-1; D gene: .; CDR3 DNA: TGCGCCAGCAGCTCCGTTGGGTCAGCCGAGCAGTACTTC; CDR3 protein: CASSSVGSAEQYF
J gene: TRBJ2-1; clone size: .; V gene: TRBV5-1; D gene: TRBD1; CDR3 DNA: TGCGCCAGCAGCCCCGGACAGGGGGCCTACGATGAGCAGTTCTTC; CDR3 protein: CASSPGQGAYDEQFF
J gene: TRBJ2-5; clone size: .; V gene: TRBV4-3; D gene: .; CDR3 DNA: TGCGCCAGCAGCCTACTCGTAGGGGTCGAGACCCAGTACTTC; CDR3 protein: CASSLLVGVETQYF
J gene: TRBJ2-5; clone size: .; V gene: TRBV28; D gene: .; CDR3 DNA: TGTGCCAGCGGCAGGGGTCTAGAGACCCAGTACTTC; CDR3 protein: CASGRGLETQYF
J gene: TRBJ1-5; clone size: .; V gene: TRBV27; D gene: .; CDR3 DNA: TGTGCCAGCAGTTCGCGACAGCCGAATCAGCCCCAGCATTTT; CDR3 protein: CASSSRQPNQPQHF